Sequencing of this T cell receptor (beta chain) was carried out in a study of T cell responses to AZD1222 COVID-19 vaccine. In the study overall: The analysis combined second doses at about 4 or about 12 weeks.

Study-level findings and limits: Baseline seropositives among AZD1222 recipients totaled only five or six. Compared with day 0, the breadth and depth of the Spike-specific TCR repertoire rose significantly after two doses of AZD1222.

V was trimmed by 1 base and J by 0 bases, leaving 6 bases between them. The CDR3 extends over 14 amino acids. Germline-derived CDR1 and CDR2 are KGHSH and LQKENI. About this clone: Its antigen is as yet unknown.

Sequencing used immunoSEQ multiplex PCR; TCRdb keeps in-frame clones, though not all of them. In the table there are about 82,000 clones, roughly 90% of which are singletons. The starting material was peripheral blood, obtained on day 0 of AZD1222 vaccination. The genes are TRBV18 and TRBJ1-1; D is unresolved. The origin of this receptor is an adult in good health. The CDR3 sequence: CASSPLPLNTEAFF. DNA of the CDR3: TGTGCCAGCTCACCACTACCACTGAACACTGAAGCTTTCTTT.